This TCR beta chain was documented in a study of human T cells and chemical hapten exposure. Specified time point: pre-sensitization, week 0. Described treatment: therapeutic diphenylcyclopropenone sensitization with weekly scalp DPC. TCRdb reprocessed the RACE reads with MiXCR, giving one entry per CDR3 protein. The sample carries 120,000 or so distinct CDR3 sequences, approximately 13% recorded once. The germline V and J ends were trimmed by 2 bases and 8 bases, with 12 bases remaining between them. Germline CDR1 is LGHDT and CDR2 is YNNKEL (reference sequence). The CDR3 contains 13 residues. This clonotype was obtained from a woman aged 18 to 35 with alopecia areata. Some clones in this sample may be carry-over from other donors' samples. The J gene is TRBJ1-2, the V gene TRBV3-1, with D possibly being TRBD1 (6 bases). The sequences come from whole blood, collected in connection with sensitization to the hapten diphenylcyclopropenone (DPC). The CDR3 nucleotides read TGTGCCAGCAGCCAACCCTCAGGGGCCGGCTACACCTTC. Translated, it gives CASSQPSGAGYTF.